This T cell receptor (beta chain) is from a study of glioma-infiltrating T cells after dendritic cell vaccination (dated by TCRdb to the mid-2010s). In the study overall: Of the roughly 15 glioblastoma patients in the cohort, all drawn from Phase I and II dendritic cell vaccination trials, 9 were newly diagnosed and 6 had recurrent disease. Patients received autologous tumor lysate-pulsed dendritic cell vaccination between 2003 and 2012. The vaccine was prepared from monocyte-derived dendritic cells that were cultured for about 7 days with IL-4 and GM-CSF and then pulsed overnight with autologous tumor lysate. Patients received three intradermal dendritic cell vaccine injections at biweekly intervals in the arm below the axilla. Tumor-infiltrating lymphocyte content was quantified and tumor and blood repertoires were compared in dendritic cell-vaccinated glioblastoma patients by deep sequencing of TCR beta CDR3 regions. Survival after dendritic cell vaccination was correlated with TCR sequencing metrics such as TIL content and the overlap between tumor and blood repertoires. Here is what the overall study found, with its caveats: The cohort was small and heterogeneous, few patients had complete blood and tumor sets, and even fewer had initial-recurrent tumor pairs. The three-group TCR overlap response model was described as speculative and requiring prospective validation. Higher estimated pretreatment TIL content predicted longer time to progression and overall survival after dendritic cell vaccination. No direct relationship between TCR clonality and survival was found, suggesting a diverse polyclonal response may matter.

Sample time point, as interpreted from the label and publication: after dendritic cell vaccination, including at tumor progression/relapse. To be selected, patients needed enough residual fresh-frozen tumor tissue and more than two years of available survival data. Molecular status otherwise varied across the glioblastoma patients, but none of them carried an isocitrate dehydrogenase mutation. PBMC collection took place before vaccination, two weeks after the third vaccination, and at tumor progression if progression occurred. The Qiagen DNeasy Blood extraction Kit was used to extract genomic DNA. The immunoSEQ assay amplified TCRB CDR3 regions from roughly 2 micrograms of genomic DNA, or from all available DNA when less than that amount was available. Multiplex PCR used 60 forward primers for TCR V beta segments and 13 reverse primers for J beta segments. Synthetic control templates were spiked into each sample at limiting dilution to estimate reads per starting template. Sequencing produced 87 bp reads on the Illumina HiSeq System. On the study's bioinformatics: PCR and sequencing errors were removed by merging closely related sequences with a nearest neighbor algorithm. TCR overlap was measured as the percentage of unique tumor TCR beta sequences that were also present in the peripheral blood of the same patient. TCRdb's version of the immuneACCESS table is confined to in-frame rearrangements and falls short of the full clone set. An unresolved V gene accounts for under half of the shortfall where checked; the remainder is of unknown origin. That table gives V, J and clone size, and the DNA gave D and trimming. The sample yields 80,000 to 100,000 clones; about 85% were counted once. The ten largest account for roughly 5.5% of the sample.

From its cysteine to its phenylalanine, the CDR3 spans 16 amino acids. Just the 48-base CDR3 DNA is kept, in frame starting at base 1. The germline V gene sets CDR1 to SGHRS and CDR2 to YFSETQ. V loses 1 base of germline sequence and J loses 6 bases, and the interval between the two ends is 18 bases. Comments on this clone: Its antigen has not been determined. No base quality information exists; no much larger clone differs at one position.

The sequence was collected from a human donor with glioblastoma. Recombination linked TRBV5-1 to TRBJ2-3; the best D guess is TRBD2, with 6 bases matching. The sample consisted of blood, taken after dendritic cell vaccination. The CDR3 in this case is CASSLSGVTILDTQYF. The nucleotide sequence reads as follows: TGCGCCAGCAGCTTGTCGGGGGTTACGATTTTGGATACGCAGTATTTT.